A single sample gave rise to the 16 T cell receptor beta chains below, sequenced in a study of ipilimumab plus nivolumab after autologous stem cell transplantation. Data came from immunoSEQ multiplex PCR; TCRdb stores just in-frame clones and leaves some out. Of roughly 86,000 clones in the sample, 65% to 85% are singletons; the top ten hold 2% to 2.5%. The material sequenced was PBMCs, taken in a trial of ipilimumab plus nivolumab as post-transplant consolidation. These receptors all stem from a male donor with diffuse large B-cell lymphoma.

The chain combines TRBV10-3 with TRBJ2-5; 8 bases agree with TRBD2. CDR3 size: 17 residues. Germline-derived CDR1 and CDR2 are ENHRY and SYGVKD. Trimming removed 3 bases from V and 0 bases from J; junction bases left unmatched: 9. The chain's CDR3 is CAISDSRSGANQETQYF. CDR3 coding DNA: TGTGCCATCAGTGACTCCCGTAGCGGGGCTAACCAAGAGACCCAGTACTTC.

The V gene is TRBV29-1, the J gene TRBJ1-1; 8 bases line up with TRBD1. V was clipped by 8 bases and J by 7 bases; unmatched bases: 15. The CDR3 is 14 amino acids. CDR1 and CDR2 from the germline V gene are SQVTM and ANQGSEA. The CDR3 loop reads CSIRPGQVAIEAFF. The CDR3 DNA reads TGCAGCATACGTCCGGGACAGGTCGCAATTGAAGCTTTCTTT.

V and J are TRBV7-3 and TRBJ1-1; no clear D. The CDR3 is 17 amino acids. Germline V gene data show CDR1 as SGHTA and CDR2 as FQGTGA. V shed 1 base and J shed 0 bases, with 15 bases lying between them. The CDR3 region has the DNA TGTGCCAGCAGCTTAATGGGGTCCCAGGTTTTGAACACTGAAGCTTTCTTT. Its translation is CASSLMGSQVLNTEAFF.

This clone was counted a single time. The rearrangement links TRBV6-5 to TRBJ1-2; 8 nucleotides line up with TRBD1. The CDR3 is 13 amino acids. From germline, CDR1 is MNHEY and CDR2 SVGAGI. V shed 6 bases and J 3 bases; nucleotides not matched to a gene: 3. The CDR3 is CASSPTGDYGYTF. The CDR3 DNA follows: TGTGCCAGCAGCCCGACAGGGGACTATGGCTACACCTTC.

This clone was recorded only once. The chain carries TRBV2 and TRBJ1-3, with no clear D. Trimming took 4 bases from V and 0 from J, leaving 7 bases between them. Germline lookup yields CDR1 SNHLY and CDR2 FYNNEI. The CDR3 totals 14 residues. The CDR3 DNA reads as TGTGCCAGCAGTGCAGAAACCTCTGGAAACACCATATATTTT. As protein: CASSAETSGNTIYF.

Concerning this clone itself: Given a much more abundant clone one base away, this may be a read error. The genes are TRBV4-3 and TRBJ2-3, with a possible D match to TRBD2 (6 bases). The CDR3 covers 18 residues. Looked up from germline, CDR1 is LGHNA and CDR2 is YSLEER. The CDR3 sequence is CASGRFWFGEASPDMQYF. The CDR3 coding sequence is TGCGCCAGCGGGAGGTTTTGGTTTGGGGAGGCTAGCCCAGATATGCAGTATTTT.

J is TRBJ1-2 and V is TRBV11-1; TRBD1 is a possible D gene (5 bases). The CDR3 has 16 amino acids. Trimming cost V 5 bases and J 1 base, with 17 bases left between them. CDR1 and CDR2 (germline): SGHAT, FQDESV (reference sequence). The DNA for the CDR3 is TGTGCCAGCAGCGTCGCCCGGGGCCGGATTAACTATGGCTACACCTTC. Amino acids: CASSVARGRINYGYTF.

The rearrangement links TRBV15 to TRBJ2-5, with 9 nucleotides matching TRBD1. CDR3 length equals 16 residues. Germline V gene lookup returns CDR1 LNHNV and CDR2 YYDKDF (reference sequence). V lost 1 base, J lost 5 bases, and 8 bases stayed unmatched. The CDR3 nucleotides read TGTGCCACCAGCAGAGGGACAGGGGTTCTGGGGGAGACCCAGTACTTC. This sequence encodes CATSRGTGVLGETQYF.

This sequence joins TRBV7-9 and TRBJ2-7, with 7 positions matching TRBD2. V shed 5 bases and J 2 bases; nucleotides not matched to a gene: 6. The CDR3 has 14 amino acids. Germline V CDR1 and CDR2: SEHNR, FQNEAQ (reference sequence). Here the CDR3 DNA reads TGTGCCAGCAGCCACGGGGGGAACCCCTACGAGCAGTACTTC. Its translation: CASSHGGNPYEQYF.

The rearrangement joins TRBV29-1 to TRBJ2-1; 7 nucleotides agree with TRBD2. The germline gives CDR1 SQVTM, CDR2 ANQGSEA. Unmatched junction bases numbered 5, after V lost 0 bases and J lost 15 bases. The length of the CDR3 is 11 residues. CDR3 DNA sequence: TGCAGCGTTGAAGAGGGGACTATGACGTTCTTC. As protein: CSVEEGTMTFF.

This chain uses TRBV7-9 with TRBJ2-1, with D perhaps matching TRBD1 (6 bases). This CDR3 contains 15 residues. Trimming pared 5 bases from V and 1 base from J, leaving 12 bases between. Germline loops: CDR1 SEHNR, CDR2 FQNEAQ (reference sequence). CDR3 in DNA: TGTGCCAGCAGCGAGAGGGGGAATTCCTACAATGAGCAGTTCTTC. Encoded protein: CASSERGNSYNEQFF.

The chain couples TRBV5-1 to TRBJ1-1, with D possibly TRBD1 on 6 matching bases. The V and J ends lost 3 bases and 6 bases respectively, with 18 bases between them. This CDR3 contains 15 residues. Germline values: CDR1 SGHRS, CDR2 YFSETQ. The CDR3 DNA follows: TGCGCCAGCAGCTCCTCCGCCCAGGGGAGGTCTGAAGCTTTCTTT. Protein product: CASSSSAQGRSEAFF.

In DNA, the CDR3 is TGTGCCAGCAGCAACCGGGACAGGGGAAACACCATATATTTT. The encoded protein is CASSNRDRGNTIYF. The chain joins TRBV7-6 to TRBJ1-3; 8 nucleotides align to TRBD1. After removal of 5 bases from V and 4 bases from J, the junction contained 4 bases not matched to a gene. Germline V gene lookup returns CDR1 SGHVS and CDR2 FNYEAQ. The CDR3 is 14 amino acids.

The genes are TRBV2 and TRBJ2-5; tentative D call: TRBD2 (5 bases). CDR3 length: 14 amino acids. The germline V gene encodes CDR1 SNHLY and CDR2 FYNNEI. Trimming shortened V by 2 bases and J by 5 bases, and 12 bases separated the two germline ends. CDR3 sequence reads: CASSESRVGETQYF. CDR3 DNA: TGTGCCAGCAGTGAATCGCGGGTTGGGGAGACCCAGTACTTC.

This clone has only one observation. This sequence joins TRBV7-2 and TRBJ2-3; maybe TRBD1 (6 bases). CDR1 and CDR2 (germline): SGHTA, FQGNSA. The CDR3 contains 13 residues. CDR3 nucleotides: TGTGCGGTACTAGGGGGTAACACAGATACGCAGTATTTT. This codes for CAVLGGNTDTQYF.

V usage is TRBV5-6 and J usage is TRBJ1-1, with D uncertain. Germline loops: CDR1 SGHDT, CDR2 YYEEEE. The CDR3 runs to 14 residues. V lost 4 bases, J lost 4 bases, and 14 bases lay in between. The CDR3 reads CASSLTGFATEAFF. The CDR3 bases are TGTGCCAGCAGCCTGACGGGGTTTGCCACTGAAGCTTTCTTT.